The TCR beta chain under discussion was sequenced for a study of shared clonotypes between healthy human individuals. Points on this clone: The antigen is unknown.

Assay used: immunoSEQ multiplex PCR; TCRdb lists only in-frame clones, some missing. The sample lists more than 2,000,000 clones; about 92% were seen once. The germline CDR1 and CDR2 sequences are MNHNS and SASEGT. V was shortened by 3 bases and J by 0 bases, with 9 bases between the two germline ends. This CDR3 has 16 residues. Study conclusions and caveats: Sampling used blood alone; tissue repertoires probably differ. Sequencing of the sorted subsets was shown by rarefaction to be incomplete despite large depth. Memory subsets generally showed smaller estimated richness than naive subsets did.

Specimen: naive CD4+ T cells from PBMCs. Indicated subset: CD45RA+ positively selected. The gene calls are TRBV6-1 and TRBJ2-6, with D uncertain. This receptor was obtained from a man younger than 35 in good health. Some clones in this sample may be carry-over from other donors' samples. The CDR3 region has the DNA TGTGCCAGCAGTGATTTATCGGGCTCTGGGGCCAACGTCCTGACTTTC. Amino acids: CASSDLSGSGANVLTF.